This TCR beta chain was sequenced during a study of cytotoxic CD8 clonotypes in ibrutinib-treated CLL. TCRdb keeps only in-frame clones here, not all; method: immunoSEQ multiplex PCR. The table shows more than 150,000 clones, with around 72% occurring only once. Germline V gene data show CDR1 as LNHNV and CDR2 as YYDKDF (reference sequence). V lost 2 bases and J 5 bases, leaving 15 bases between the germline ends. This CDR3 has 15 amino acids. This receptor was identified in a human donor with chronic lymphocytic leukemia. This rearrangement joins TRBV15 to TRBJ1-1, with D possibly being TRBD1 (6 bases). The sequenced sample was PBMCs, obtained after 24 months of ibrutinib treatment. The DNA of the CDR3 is TGTGCCACCAGCAGAACCCTGACAGGCATTACTGAAGCTTTCTTT. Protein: CATSRTLTGITEAFF.